These 14 T cell receptor beta chains share one sample of origin, sequenced in a study of regulatory T cells in long-lasting Graves disease. Arm-PCR of CDR3 regions and iRepertoire HTBI primers were used to build TCR beta libraries. Each CDR3 protein gets one entry after TCRdb re-called the multiplex PCR reads with MiXCR. Of over 650,000 distinct CDR3 sequences in the sample, around 32% were seen once. Described time point: persistent/refractory GD, antithyroid drugs over 5 years with positive TRAb. PBMCs provided the RNA from which the TCR library was made. Source: peripheral blood mononuclear cells (PBMCs), taken when the disease was refractory, from a patient treated with antithyroid drugs. The receptor source for this set is a female donor with Graves disease.

The V gene is TRBV11-2, the J gene TRBJ1-3; D is unresolved. The CDR3 contains 16 residues. Germline V gives CDR1 SGHAT, CDR2 FQNNGV. Trimming shortened V by 4 bases and J by 2 bases, and 15 bases separated the two germline ends. The CDR3, as DNA: TGTGCCAGCAGCTATTATGGACGCCGGGCTGGAAACACCATATATTTT. Protein product: CASSYYGRRAGNTIYF.

In this sample, this clonotype turned up many times. The V gene is TRBV28, the J gene TRBJ1-3; 7 positions match TRBD1. The V gene end was trimmed by 4 bases and the J gene end by 0 bases; junction bases not matched to a gene: 3. Germline V CDR1 and CDR2: MDHEN, SYDVKM. The CDR3 loop spans 15 amino acids. This chain's CDR3 is CASSSRDSSGNTIYF. As DNA, the CDR3 is TGTGCCAGCAGTTCCCGGGACAGCTCTGGAAACACCATATATTTT. Using reference TRBV28 and TRBJ1-3 for the parts outside the CDR3, the full variable domain is DVKVTQSSRYLVKRTGEKVFLECVQDMDHENMFWYRQDPGLGLRLIYFSYDVKMKEKGDIPEGYSVSREKKERFSLILESASTNQTSMYLCASSSRDSSGNTIYFGEGSWLTVV.

This clonotype was seen a handful of times. The chain joins TRBV5-1 to TRBJ1-4, with D hard to call. Trimming removed 4 bases at V and 6 bases at J, with 10 bases between. The length of the CDR3 is 13 residues. Germline CDR1 SGHRS, CDR2 YFSETQ. CDR3 sequence reads: CASSLWTDEKLFF. DNA of the CDR3: TGCGCCAGCAGCCTCTGGACGGATGAAAAACTGTTTTTT.

In its sample, this clonotype was seen many times. The chain carries TRBV12-3 or TRBV12-4 and TRBJ1-1; no clear D. Trimming took off 5 bases at V and 7 bases at J, with 14 bases between the two ends. The CDR3 loop spans 13 amino acids. The CDR3 is CASSPIETGEAFF. CDR3 DNA sequence: TGTGCCAGCAGTCCAATAGAGACGGGTGAAGCTTTCTTT.

This clonotype was observed a single time. The chain carries TRBV18 and TRBJ2-5; no clear D. The end of the DNA is better explained by TRBJ2-7, so the J call may be wrong. Germline assignment: CDR1 KGHSH and CDR2 LQKENI. The CDR3 has 14 amino acids. CDR3 sequence (DNA): TGTGCCAGCTCACCAAGTTCTCGTACCTACGAGCAGTACTTC. It encodes CASSPSSRTYEQYF.

The CDR3 is CASSQPLIRNTIYF. The CDR3 DNA sequence: TGCGCCAGCAGCCAACCCCTCATTAGAAACACCATATATTTT. The chain is built from TRBV4-1 and TRBJ1-3; the D is unclear. Trimming cost V 2 bases and J 5 bases, with 10 bases left between them. The CDR3 totals 14 residues. Germline V lookup: CDR1 MGHRA, CDR2 YSYEKL.

This clonotype is a singleton in its sample. One end of the junction does not line up with germline, which may come from a read error. The V call is TRBV12-3 or TRBV12-4, the J call TRBJ2-7; unclear D gene. CDR3 length: 11 residues. In DNA form, the CDR3 reads TGTGCCAACAGTTTCGGTTACGAGCAGTACTTC. This gives the protein CANSFGYEQYF.

This clonotype was counted a few times. The chain couples TRBV28 to TRBJ2-2, with 7 positions matching TRBD2. This CDR3 has 15 residues. Germline trimming cut 7 bases from V and 0 bases from J; bases unmatched to any gene: 5. CDR1 and CDR2 (germline): MDHEN, SYDVKM. The CDR3: CASIPGLPNTGELFF. As DNA, the CDR3 is TGTGCCAGCATCCCGGGACTACCGAACACCGGGGAGCTGTTTTTT.

The chain is built from TRBV2 and TRBJ1-5; maybe TRBD1 (6 bases). There are 13 residues in the CDR3. V was pared by 7 bases and J by 6 bases, with 13 bases between. Per the germline V gene, CDR1 is SNHLY and CDR2 is FYNNEI. CDR3 coding DNA: TGTGCCAGCATGAGGGGGGTCGCTCAGCCCCAGCATTTT. As protein: CASMRGVAQPQHF. Supplemented by reference TRBV2 and TRBJ1-5, the full variable domain reads EPEVTQTPSHQVTQMGQEVILRCVPISNHLYFYWYRQILGQKVEFLVSFYNNEISEKSEIFDDQFSVERPDGSNFTLKIRSTKLEDSAMYFCASMRGVAQPQHFGDGTRLSIL.

This clonotype was seen only a few times. This chain connects TRBV12-3 or TRBV12-4 to TRBJ1-5, with TRBD1 as a possible D gene (5 bases). V dropped 5 bases and J dropped 4 bases, with 15 bases sitting between them. The CDR3 spans 15 residues. The CDR3 sequence: CASSMDMQVNQPQHF. CDR3 sequence (DNA): TGTGCCAGCAGTATGGACATGCAGGTTAATCAGCCCCAGCATTTT.

This chain links TRBV28 with TRBJ1-3; D uncertain. CDR1 MDHEN and CDR2 SYDVKM come from the germline V gene. Trimming shortened V by 8 bases and J by 0 bases, and 11 bases separated the two germline ends. The CDR3 runs 14 residues. The CDR3, as DNA: TGTGCCAGCGCGGGCCCGAGCTCTGGAAACACCATATATTTT. This codes for CASAGPSSGNTIYF.

This clonotype was seen more than once but under ten times. The DNA for the CDR3 is TGTGCCTGGGGTCGGACAGGGGGAAATTCACCCCTCCACTTT. Protein product: CAWGRTGGNSPLHF. The gene calls are TRBV30 and TRBJ1-6, with 10 positions matching TRBD1. The CDR3 length is 14 residues. V was clipped by 5 bases and J by 7 bases; unmatched bases: 5. Germline V CDR1 and CDR2: GTSNPN, SVGIG (reference sequence).

The chain employs TRBV5-1 and TRBJ1-2, with 9 bases aligning to TRBD1. Trimming cost V 3 bases and J 0 bases; bases outside gene matches: 9. This CDR3 comprises 17 residues. CDR1 and CDR2 from the germline V gene are SGHRS and YFSETQ. CDR3 coding DNA: TGCGCCAGCAGCTCCGAAGGGACAGGGATAGCTAACTATGGCTACACCTTC. Translation: CASSSEGTGIANYGYTF.

This clonotype showed up many times. The genes are TRBV28 and TRBJ1-5; TRBD1 aligns across 7 bases. Germline CDR1 is MDHEN and CDR2 is SYDVKM. The CDR3 is made up of 16 amino acids. J was trimmed by 0 bases and V by 3 bases; bases with no gene match: 5. CDR3 loop: CASSLDRSRSNQPQHF. For the CDR3, the DNA is TGTGCCAGCAGTTTGGACAGGAGCCGTAGCAATCAGCCCCAGCATTTT. Supplemented by reference TRBV28 and TRBJ1-5, the full variable domain reads DVKVTQSSRYLVKRTGEKVFLECVQDMDHENMFWYRQDPGLGLRLIYFSYDVKMKEKGDIPEGYSVSREKKERFSLILESASTNQTSMYLCASSLDRSRSNQPQHFGDGTRLSIL.